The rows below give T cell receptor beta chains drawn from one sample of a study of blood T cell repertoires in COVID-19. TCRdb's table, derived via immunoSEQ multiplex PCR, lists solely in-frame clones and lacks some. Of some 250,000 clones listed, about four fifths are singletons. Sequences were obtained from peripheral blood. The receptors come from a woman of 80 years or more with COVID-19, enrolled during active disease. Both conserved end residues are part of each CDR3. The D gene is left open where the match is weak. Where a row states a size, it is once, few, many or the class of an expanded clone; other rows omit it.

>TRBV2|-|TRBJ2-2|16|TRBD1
TGTGCCAGCAGGGGGACAGGGAGGGTGAACACCGGGGAGCTGTTTTTT
CASRGTGRVNTGELFF
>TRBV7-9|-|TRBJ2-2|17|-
TGTGCCAGCAGCCCCCTCGTCGCGGGGATGAACACCGGGGAGCTGTTTTTT
CASSPLVAGMNTGELFF
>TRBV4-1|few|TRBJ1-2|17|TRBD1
TGCGCCAGCAGCCACCCTACGGCGTACAGGGGGAACTATGGCTACACCTTC
CASSHPTAYRGNYGYTF
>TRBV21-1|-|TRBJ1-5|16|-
TGTGCCAGCAGCGCCCCCATCCACAGGCTAAATCAGCCCCAGCATTTT
CASSAPIHRLNQPQHF
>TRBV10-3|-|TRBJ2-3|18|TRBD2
TGTGCCATCAGTGAACGAGGGGTGGCTAGCGGGAGTATCGATACGCAGTATTTT
CAISERGVASGSIDTQYF
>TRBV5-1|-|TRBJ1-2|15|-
TGCGCCAGCAGCTTGGATCCCGGGGGTAACTATGGCTACACCTTC
CASSLDPGGNYGYTF
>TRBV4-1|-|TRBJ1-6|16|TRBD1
TGCGCCAGCAGCCCATACCCGGGACAGGGGTTTTCACCCCTCCACTTT
CASSPYPGQGFSPLHF
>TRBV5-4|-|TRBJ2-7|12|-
TGTGCCAGCAGCACCGGCTCCTACGAGCAGTACTTC
CASSTGSYEQYF
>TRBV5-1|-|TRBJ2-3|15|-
TGCGCCAGCAGCTTGGGCGGGATTAGCACAGATACGCAGTATTTT
CASSLGGISTDTQYF
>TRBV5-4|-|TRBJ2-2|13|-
TGTGCCAGCAGCCGGTCCAATACCGGGGAGCTGTTTTTT
CASSRSNTGELFF
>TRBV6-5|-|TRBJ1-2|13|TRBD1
TGTGCCAGCCGGACAGGGAATGACAATGGCTACACCTTC
CASRTGNDNGYTF
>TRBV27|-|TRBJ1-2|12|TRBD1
TGTGCCAGCAGTGACAGGGTCGGCGGCTACACCTTC
CASSDRVGGYTF
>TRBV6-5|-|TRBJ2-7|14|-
TGTGCCAGCAGAACCGGGACATCCCTCCTCAAGCAGTACTTC
CASRTGTSLLKQYF
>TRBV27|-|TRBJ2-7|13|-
TGTGCCAGCAGTTCCTCGGACAGCTACGAGCAGTACTTC
CASSSSDSYEQYF
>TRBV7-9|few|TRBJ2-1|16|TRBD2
TGTGCCAGCAGCGCCTCGGGACTACAGGCTCGCAATGAGCAGTTCTTC
CASSASGLQARNEQFF
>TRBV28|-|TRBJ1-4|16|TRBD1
TGTGCCAGCAGCCGAGGGGGACAGGGGGCGCGAGAAAAACTGTTTTTT
CASSRGGQGAREKLFF
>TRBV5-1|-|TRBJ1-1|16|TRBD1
TGCGCCAGCAGACCCGGGACAGGGAGGGTCGACACTGAAGCTTTCTTT
CASRPGTGRVDTEAFF
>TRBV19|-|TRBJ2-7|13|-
TGTGCCAGTAGTGTAGACAACTCCTACGAGCAGTACTTC
CASSVDNSYEQYF
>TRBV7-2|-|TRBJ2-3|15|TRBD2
TGTGCCAGCAGCGTGGGACTAGCGGGCACAGATACGCAGTATTTT
CASSVGLAGTDTQYF
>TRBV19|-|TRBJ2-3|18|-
TGTGCCAGTAGTATAGGGGGGCGGACAGTCATCAGCACAGATACGCAGTATTTT
CASSIGGRTVISTDTQYF
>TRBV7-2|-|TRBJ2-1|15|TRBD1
TGTGCCAGCAGCCTAATGGGACAGGCCGCGTTTTTTGAGTTCTTC
CASSLMGQAAFFEFF
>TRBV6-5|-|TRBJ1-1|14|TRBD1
TGTGCCAGCGGACGACAGGGCATGAACACTGAAGCTTTCTTT
CASGRQGMNTEAFF
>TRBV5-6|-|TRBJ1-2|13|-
TGTGCCAGCAGCGCCGGACACGGTCCAAGCTACACCTTC
CASSAGHGPSYTF
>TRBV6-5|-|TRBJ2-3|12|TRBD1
TGTGCCAGCAGTCGGACAGGGGGCACGCAGTATTTT
CASSRTGGTQYF
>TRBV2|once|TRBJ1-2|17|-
TGTGCCAGCAGTCCCACCGCGTCCCCGATCGGGTCCTATGGCTACACCTTC
CASSPTASPIGSYGYTF
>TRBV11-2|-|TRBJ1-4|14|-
TGTGCCAGCAGCTCGACAGCAACTAATGAAAAACTGTTTTTT
CASSSTATNEKLFF
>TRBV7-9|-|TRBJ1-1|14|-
TGTGCCAGCAGCTTAGCGCGGGAGGACACTGAAGCTTTCTTT
CASSLAREDTEAFF
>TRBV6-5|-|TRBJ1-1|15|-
TGTGCCAGCAGGTCAGGGGTCCGCTATAACACTGAAGCTTTCTTT
CASRSGVRYNTEAFF
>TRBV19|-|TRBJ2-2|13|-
TGTGCCAGTCGAGTAGTTGGAGCCGGGGAGCTGTTTTTT
CASRVVGAGELFF
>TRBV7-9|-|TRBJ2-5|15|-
TGTGCCAGCAGCTTAGGACAGACCCTCGGGGAGACCCAGTACTTC
CASSLGQTLGETQYF
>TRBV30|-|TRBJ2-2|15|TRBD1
TGTGCCTGGAGTCGAGGGACAGGGGTGACCGGGGAGCTGTTTTTT
CAWSRGTGVTGELFF
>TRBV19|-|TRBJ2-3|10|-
TGTGCCAGCGGGACAGATACGCAGTATTTT
CASGTDTQYF
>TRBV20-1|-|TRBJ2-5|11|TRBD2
TGCAGTGCTAGCGGGGGGGAGACCCAGTACTTC
CSASGGETQYF
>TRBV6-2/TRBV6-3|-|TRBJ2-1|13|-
TGTGCCAGCAGCCTCTTCGCGGACAATGAGCAGTTCTTC
CASSLFADNEQFF
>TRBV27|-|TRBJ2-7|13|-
TGTGCCAGCAGTTCCGGACACCCCTACGAGCAGTACTTC
CASSSGHPYEQYF
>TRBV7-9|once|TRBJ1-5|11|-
TGTGCCAGGGGGAGGGATCAGCCCCAGCATTTT
CARGRDQPQHF
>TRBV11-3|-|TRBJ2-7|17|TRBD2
TGTGCCAGCAGCTTAGGTTCAGGTAGCGGGACCTCCTACGAGCAGTACTTC
CASSLGSGSGTSYEQYF
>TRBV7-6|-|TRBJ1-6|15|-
TGTGCCAGCAGCCCCGACATCGGACTGGATTCACCCCTCCACTTT
CASSPDIGLDSPLHF
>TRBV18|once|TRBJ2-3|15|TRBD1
TGTGCCAGCTCAGTACTCCAGGGGGCATCAGATACGCAGTATTTT
CASSVLQGASDTQYF
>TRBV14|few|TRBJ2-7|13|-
TGTGCCAGCAGCCAGAGATCAGGGTATCAGCAGTACTTC
CASSQRSGYQQYF
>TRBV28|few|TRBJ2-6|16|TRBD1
TGTGCCAGCAGTTTCAGGGGGTTCTCTGGGGCCAACGTCCTGACTTTC
CASSFRGFSGANVLTF
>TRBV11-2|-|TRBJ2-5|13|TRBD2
TGTGCCAGCAGTTCAGGACTAGAGGAGACCCAGTACTTC
CASSSGLEETQYF
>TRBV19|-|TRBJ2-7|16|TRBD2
TGTGCCAGGGGGACTAGCGGGAGGGCCGGATCCTACGAGCAGTACTTC
CARGTSGRAGSYEQYF
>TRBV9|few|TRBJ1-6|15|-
TGTGCCAGCAGCGTAGGAACAGGGCGCGCTTCACCCCTCCACTTT
CASSVGTGRASPLHF
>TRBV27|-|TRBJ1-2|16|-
TGTGCCAGCAGTTTATCCATACAGACAAATAACTATGGCTACACCTTC
CASSLSIQTNNYGYTF
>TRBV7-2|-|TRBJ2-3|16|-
TGTGCCAGCAGCACCTCCGGGACTAGGGGGCCAGATACGCAGTATTTT
CASSTSGTRGPDTQYF
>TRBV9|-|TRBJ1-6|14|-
TGTGCCAGCAGCGTAGGGAGTGTAAATTCACCCCTCCACTTT
CASSVGSVNSPLHF
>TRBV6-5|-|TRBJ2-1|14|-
TGTGCCAGCAGTTACTCACCCCAGGTCAATGAGCAGTTCTTC
CASSYSPQVNEQFF
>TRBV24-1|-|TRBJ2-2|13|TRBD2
TGTGCCACCGGGGAGGGAGATGCCGGGGAGCTGTTTTTT
CATGEGDAGELFF
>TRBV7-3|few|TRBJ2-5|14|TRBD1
TGTGCCAGCAGCCTGACAGGGGGAATCGAGACCCAGTACTTC
CASSLTGGIETQYF
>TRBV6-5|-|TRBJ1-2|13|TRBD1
TGTGCCAGCCGGGGGACAGGCAGCTATGGCTACACCTTC
CASRGTGSYGYTF
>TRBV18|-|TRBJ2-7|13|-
TGTGCCAGCTCACCCGGGTCGACCTACGAGCAGTACTTC
CASSPGSTYEQYF
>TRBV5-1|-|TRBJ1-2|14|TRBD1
TGCGCCAGCAGCTTGGTGGGGACAGACTATGGCTACACCTTC
CASSLVGTDYGYTF
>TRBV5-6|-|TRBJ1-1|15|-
TGTGCCAGCAGCTGGGGCGCGGCTGGGGGCTCTGAAGCTTTCTTT
CASSWGAAGGSEAFF
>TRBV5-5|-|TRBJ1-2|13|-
TGTGCCAGCTTAGCGGGGACCAACTATGGCTACACCTTC
CASLAGTNYGYTF
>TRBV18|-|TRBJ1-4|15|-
TGTGCCAGCTCACCAAGGGGACAAGTGATGGAAAAACTGTTTTTT
CASSPRGQVMEKLFF
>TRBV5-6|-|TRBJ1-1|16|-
TGTGCCAGCAGCCCGTCCGAGGGGATTGGAGGGACTGAAGCTTTCTTT
CASSPSEGIGGTEAFF
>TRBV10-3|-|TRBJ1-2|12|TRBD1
TGTGCCATCAGGCTAACAGGGGTCGGCTACACCTTC
CAIRLTGVGYTF
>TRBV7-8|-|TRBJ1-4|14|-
TGTGCCAGCAGCTTGTCGGGACTTAATGAAAAACTGTTTTTT
CASSLSGLNEKLFF